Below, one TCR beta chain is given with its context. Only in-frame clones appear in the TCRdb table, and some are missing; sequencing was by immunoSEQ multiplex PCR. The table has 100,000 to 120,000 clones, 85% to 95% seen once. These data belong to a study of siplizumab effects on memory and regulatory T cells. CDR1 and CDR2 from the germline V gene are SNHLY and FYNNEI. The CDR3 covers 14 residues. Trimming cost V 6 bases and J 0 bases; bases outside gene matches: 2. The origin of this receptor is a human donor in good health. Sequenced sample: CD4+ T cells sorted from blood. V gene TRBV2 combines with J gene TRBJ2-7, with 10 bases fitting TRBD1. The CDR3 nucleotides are TGTGCCAGCAGGGGACAGGGGTCCTCCTACGAGCAGTACTTC. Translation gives CASRGQGSSYEQYF.